These 13 T cell receptor beta chains share one sample of origin, sequenced in a study of T cell responses to AZD1222 COVID-19 vaccine. Sequencing used immunoSEQ multiplex PCR; TCRdb keeps in-frame clones, though not all of them. The profile shows 150,000 to 200,000 clones, about 90% of them singletons. The source was peripheral blood, collected 28 days after the second AZD1222 dose. Every receptor here comes from an adult who received the AZD1222 COVID-19 vaccine.

This sequence joins TRBV7-2 and TRBJ2-7, with TRBD2 matching over 8 bases. The CDR3 has 13 residues. In germline, CDR1 is SGHTA, CDR2 FQGNSA. J was trimmed by 2 bases and V by 6 bases; bases with no gene match: 3. The DNA of the CDR3 is TGTGCCAGCAGAGCCGGGGGGGCCTACGAGCAGTACTTC. This gives the protein CASRAGGAYEQYF. Using reference TRBV7-2 and TRBJ2-7 for the parts outside the CDR3, the full variable domain is GAGVSQSPSNKVTEKGKDVELRCDPISGHTALYWYRQSLGQGLEFLIYFQGNSAPDKSGLPSDRFSAERTGGSVSTLTIQRTQQEDSAVYLCASRAGGAYEQYFGPGTRLTVT.

The chain joins TRBV30 to TRBJ1-2, with no clear D. Germline loops: CDR1 GTSNPN, CDR2 SVGIG (reference sequence). The CDR3 is 13 residues long. Trimming took 1 base from V and 2 from J, leaving 8 bases between them. CDR3 amino acids: CAWSALENYGYTF. As DNA, the CDR3 is TGTGCCTGGAGTGCCCTAGAGAACTATGGCTACACCTTC.

The chain combines TRBV5-5 with TRBJ1-1; D not certain. The CDR3 loop spans 12 amino acids. Between the trimmed V and J ends, which lost 0 bases and 11 bases, there was a span of 11 bases. Looked up from germline, CDR1 is SGHKS and CDR2 is YYEKEE (reference sequence). The CDR3 DNA is TGTGCCAGCAGCTTGGGCGCTGGGGAGGCTTTCTTT. The encoded protein is CASSLGAGEAFF.

J is TRBJ2-7 and V is TRBV19; the D gene is possibly TRBD2 (6 bases). Deletions cut 0 bases from V and 6 bases from J, with 15 bases between. The germline gives CDR1 LNHDA, CDR2 SQIVND (reference sequence). This CDR3 spans 15 amino acids. DNA of the CDR3: TGTGCCAGTAGTATAGATCTCGGGGGTTTGGGCGAGCAGTACTTC. Amino acid sequence: CASSIDLGGLGEQYF.

CDR3 bases: TGTGCCAGCAGTTTAGTCGCACACGATGGCTACACCTTC. Translating gives CASSLVAHDGYTF. This chain joins TRBV28 and TRBJ1-2; D remains unclear. The germline V gene encodes CDR1 MDHEN and CDR2 SYDVKM. V was shortened by 2 bases and J by 6 bases, with 10 bases between the two germline ends. CDR3 length equals 13 residues.

This clone was recorded only once. The rearrangement uses TRBV12-3 or TRBV12-4 and TRBJ2-2, with unresolved D. Trimming took off 7 bases at V and 4 bases at J, with 7 bases between the two ends. The CDR3 covers 12 residues. The CDR3 here is CASTRITGELFF. In DNA, the CDR3 is TGTGCCAGCACCCGAATCACCGGGGAGCTGTTTTTT.

As concerns this clone: This sample also contains other DNA sequences that code for the same CDR3. The chain joins TRBV3-1 (or the pseudogene TRBV3-2) to TRBJ1-2, with D uncertain. Germline assignment: CDR1 LGHDT and CDR2 YNNKEL (reference sequence). The CDR3 sequence is 13 residues long. The V end lost 1 base, the J end lost 2 bases, and 5 bases lay between the germline ends. Here the CDR3 DNA reads TGTGCCAGCAGCCAAGGACGGAACTATGGCTACACCTTC. This gives the protein CASSQGRNYGYTF.

This sequence joins TRBV6-4 and TRBJ2-3, with a weak D call TRBD1 (6 bases). V was shortened by 5 bases and J by 0 bases, with 15 bases between the two germline ends. The CDR3 sequence is 16 residues long. Germline lookup yields CDR1 MRHNA and CDR2 SNTAGT. The CDR3 DNA reads as TGTGCCAGCAGTCCTGAACAGGGACGCAGCACAGATACGCAGTATTTT. Its protein product is CASSPEQGRSTDTQYF.

CDR3: CASSLTESQETQYF. The CDR3, as DNA: TGTGCCAGCAGCCTGACAGAGTCCCAAGAGACCCAGTACTTC. The V gene is TRBV5-6, the J gene TRBJ2-5, with a tentative D call TRBD1 (5 bases). With 4 bases removed from V and 1 base from J, the gap between germline ends came to 11 bases. The CDR3 sequence is 14 residues long. Germline V gene lookup returns CDR1 SGHDT and CDR2 YYEEEE.

The chain has TRBV4-1 and TRBJ1-5; TRBD1 matches at 8 bases. The CDR3 extends over 16 amino acids. V lost 1 base to trimming and J lost 5 bases; unmatched junction nucleotides: 7. Germline assignment: CDR1 MGHRA and CDR2 YSYEKL. The CDR3 loop is CASSQGAGGWDQPQHF. Here the CDR3 DNA reads TGCGCCAGCAGCCAAGGGGCAGGGGGCTGGGATCAGCCCCAGCATTTT.

This clone was counted a single time. V is TRBV19 and J is TRBJ1-1; D is uncertain. Trimming removed 7 bases from V and 1 base from J, with 10 bases in between. Germline V gene sequence: CDR1 LNHDA, CDR2 SQIVND (reference sequence). The CDR3 has 13 amino acids. The CDR3 sequence: CASIHRGNTEAFF. CDR3 nucleotide sequence: TGTGCCAGTATACATCGGGGGAACACTGAAGCTTTCTTT.

The chain joins TRBV11-2 to TRBJ1-4; D is perhaps TRBD1 (5 bases). The V gene's germline CDR1 is SGHAT and CDR2 FQNNGV. The CDR3 spans 14 residues. The V end lost 2 bases, the J end lost 8 bases, and 12 bases lay between the germline ends. CDR3 in DNA: TGTGCCAGCAGCTTACAGACAGTATGGGAAAAACTGTTTTTT. Translated, it gives CASSLQTVWEKLFF.

The chain is built from TRBV4-3 and TRBJ2-5; tentatively, D is TRBD1 or TRBD2 (5 bases each). CDR1 is LGHNA, CDR2 YSLEER, per germline. The V gene lost 0 bases and the J gene lost 1 base, with 9 bases spanning the gap. The CDR3 has 15 residues. The CDR3 reads CASSQEWGFQETQYF. In nucleotides, the CDR3 is TGCGCCAGCAGCCAAGAATGGGGGTTCCAAGAGACCCAGTACTTC.